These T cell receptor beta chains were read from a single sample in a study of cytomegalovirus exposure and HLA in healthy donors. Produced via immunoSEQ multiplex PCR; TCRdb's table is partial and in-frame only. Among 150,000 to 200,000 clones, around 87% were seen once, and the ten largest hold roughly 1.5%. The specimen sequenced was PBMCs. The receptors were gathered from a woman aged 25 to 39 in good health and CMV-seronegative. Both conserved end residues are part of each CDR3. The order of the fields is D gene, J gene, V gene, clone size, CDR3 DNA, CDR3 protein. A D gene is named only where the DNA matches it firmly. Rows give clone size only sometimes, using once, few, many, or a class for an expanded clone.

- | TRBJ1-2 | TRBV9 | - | TGTGCCAGCAGCGCCCACCTAGACAGGCCCGCTGGCTACACCTTC | CASSAHLDRPAGYTF
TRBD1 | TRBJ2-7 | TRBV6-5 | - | TGTGCCAGCAGTCCCACCACAGGGGTCCCCTACGAGCAGTACTTC | CASSPTTGVPYEQYF
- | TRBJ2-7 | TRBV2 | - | TGTGCCAGCATTAGGGACACCTCCTACGAGCAGTACTTC | CASIRDTSYEQYF
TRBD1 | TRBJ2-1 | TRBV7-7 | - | TGTGCTAGCAGTCGGGACAGATACAATGAGCAGTTCTTC | CASSRDRYNEQFF
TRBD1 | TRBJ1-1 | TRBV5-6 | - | TGTGCCAGCAGCTTCGGGACAGGGGGCGGTAGTACTGAAGCTTTCTTT | CASSFGTGGGSTEAFF
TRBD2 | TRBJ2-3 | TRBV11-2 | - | TGTGCCAGCAGCCGAGGGACTAGCGGAACAGATACGCAGTATTTT | CASSRGTSGTDTQYF
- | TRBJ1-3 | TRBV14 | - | TGTGCCAGCAGCCAAGGGCTTGGAGGTCGAAACACCATATATTTT | CASSQGLGGRNTIYF
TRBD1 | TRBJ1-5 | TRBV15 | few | TGTGCCACCAGCAGAGGGTCTAACACAGGGGACGGCAATCAGCCCCAGCATTTT | CATSRGSNTGDGNQPQHF
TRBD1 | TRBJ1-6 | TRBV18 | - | TGTGCCAGCTCACCAGTGACAGGGCCTAGCTCCTATAATTCACCCCTCCACTTT | CASSPVTGPSSYNSPLHF
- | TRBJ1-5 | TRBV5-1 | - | TGCGCCAGCTCTCTTGGGGGGGGTAGCAATCAGCCCCAGCATTTT | CASSLGGGSNQPQHF
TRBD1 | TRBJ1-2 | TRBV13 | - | TGTGCCAGCAGCCACGCGGGACAGGGAAACGGCTACACCTTC | CASSHAGQGNGYTF
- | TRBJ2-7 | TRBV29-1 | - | TGCAGCGTCGGGGGGCTGAGTTACGAGCAGTACTTC | CSVGGLSYEQYF
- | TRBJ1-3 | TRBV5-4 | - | TGTGCCAGCAGCTACTCCGGGACAAGGGGAAACACCATATATTTT | CASSYSGTRGNTIYF
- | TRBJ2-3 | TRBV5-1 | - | TGCGCCAGCAGCTTTTCTGTTAGCGGATCCACAGATACGCAGTATTTT | CASSFSVSGSTDTQYF
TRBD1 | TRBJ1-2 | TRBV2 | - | TGTGCCAGCAGTGGGCCGGGACAGGGTCTCGGCTATGGCTACACCTTC | CASSGPGQGLGYGYTF
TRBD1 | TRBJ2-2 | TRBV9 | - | TGTGCCAGCAGCGGGACAGGGGCGAACACCGGGGAGCTGTTTTTT | CASSGTGANTGELFF
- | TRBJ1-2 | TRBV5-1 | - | TGCGCCAGCAGCTTGGGGCAGGGTGTTGGCTACACCTTC | CASSLGQGVGYTF
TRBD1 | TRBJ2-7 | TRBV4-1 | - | TGCGCCAGCAGCCAAGATTGGGACAGAAGCTCCTACGAGCAGTACTTC | CASSQDWDRSSYEQYF
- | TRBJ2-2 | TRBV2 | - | TGTGCCAGCAATTCCGCGAGGGGGTCGAACACCGGGGAGCTGTTTTTT | CASNSARGSNTGELFF
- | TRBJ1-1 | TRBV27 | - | TGTGCCAGCAGCGCGACAGGGAACACTGAAGCTTTCTTT | CASSATGNTEAFF
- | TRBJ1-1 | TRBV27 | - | TGTGCCAGCAGTTTATACGGTCCGAACACTGAAGCTTTCTTT | CASSLYGPNTEAFF
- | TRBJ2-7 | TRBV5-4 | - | TGTGCCAGCAGCACCCAGGGCGGCTACGAGCAGTACTTC | CASSTQGGYEQYF
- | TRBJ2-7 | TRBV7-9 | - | TGTGCCAGCAGCTTGTTTTCCGGGGAATCCCCCTACGAGCAGTACTTC | CASSLFSGESPYEQYF
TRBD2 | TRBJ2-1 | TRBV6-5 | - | TGTGCCAGCAGTTACGGGCGGGGGGGCCGGAATGAGCAGTTCTTC | CASSYGRGGRNEQFF
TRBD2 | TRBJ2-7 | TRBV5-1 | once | TGCGCCAGCAGCTTGTCTAGCGGGATCACCTACGAGCAGTACTTC | CASSLSSGITYEQYF
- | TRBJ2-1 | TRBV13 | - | TGTGCCAGCAGCTTAGAGCTAGGAGGTCTTCTCAATGAGCAGTTCTTC | CASSLELGGLLNEQFF
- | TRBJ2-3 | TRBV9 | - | TGTGCCAGCAGCGTAGTAGGAGGGGTTACGCAGTATTTT | CASSVVGGVTQYF
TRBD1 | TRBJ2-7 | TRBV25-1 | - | TGTGCCAGCAGTTACATGCAGGGGGAAGAGCAGTACTTC | CASSYMQGEEQYF
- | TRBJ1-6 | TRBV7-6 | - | TGTGCCAGCAGCTCCCGGGGCTATAATTCACCCCTCCACTTT | CASSSRGYNSPLHF
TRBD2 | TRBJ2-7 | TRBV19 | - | TGTGCCAGTAGTAGTCGAACTAGCGACCGCTCCTACGAGCAGTACTTC | CASSSRTSDRSYEQYF
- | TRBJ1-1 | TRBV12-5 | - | TGTGCTAGTGGTTTTTTAGGGGTTCACACTGAAGCTTTCTTT | CASGFLGVHTEAFF
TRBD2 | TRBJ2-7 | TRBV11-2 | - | TGTGCCAGCAGCTCCCTCCCCAGCGGGGGGACCTACGAGCAGTACTTC | CASSSLPSGGTYEQYF
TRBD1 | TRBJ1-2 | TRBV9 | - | TGTGCCAGCAGCGCCCGACAGGGGAACTATGGCTACACCTTC | CASSARQGNYGYTF
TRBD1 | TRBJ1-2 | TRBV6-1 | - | TGTGCCAGCAGGCCAACGACAGGGAACTATGGCTACACCTTC | CASRPTTGNYGYTF
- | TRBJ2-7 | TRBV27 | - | TGTGCCAGCAGCCCGGGGGTATACTACGAGCAGTACTTC | CASSPGVYYEQYF
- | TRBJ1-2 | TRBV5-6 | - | TGTGCCAGCAGGATCAGGGCCCGAAGGTATGGCTACACCTTC | CASRIRARRYGYTF
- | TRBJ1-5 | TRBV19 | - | TGTGCCAGTAGTATTTCCAGGGGAAATCAGCCCCAGCATTTT | CASSISRGNQPQHF
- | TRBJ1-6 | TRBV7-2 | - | TGTGCCAGCAGCCCCCCAGATTCACCCCTCCACTTT | CASSPPDSPLHF
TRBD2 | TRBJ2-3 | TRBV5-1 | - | TGCGCCAGCAGCTCGGAGCGGGGGGCCCGAGATACGCAGTATTTT | CASSSERGARDTQYF
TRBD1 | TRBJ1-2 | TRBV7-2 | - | TGTGCCAGCAGCTTAGAACAGGGGCTAAACTATGGCTACACCTTC | CASSLEQGLNYGYTF
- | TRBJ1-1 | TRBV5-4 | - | TGTGCCAGCAGCTGGAGTTTCACTGAAGCTTTCTTT | CASSWSFTEAFF
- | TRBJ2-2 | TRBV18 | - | TGTGCCAGCTCACCACCGGGGCAGGGGAACACCGGGGAGCTGTTTTTT | CASSPPGQGNTGELFF
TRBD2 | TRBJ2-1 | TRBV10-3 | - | TGTGCCATCAAGGCTAGCGGAGACAATGAGCAGTTCTTC | CAIKASGDNEQFF
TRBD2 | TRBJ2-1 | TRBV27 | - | TGTGCCAGCAGTCCCCCCCTAGCGGGGGGCAGGAATGAGCAGTTCTTC | CASSPPLAGGRNEQFF
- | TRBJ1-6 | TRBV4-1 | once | TGCGCCAGCAGCCAAGATAAGGGGCAGGGAGGGTCACCCCTCCACTTT | CASSQDKGQGGSPLHF
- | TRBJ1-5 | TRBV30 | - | TGTGCCTGGAGTACCCAGGGTGGCCACCAGCCCCAGCATTTT | CAWSTQGGHQPQHF
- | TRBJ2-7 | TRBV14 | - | TGTGCCAGCAGCCAAGATGTCGGGGGAGCCTACGAGCAGTACTTC | CASSQDVGGAYEQYF
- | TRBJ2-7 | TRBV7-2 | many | TGTGCCAGCAGCTTCGTTCAGCGCGAGCAGTACTTC | CASSFVQREQYF
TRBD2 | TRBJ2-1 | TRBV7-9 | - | TGTGCCAGCAGCCCTATCCCCGGGACTAGCGGGGATAGTGAGCAGTTCTTC | CASSPIPGTSGDSEQFF
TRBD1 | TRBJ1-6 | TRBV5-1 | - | TGCGCCAGCAGCCCCCGGACAGGGGGCAATTCACCCCTCCACTTT | CASSPRTGGNSPLHF
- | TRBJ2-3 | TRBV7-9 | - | TGTGCCAGCAGCTCGACAGGGAGGATAGATACGCAGTATTTT | CASSSTGRIDTQYF
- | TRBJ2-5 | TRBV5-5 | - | TGTGCCAGCAGCCTCCCCGGACAGGAGACCCAGTACTTC | CASSLPGQETQYF